The sequence of this TCR beta chain was determined in a study of vaccination and CD4 T cells after COVID-19. Looking at the study overall: From HCoV-229E, HCoV-OC43, HCoV-NL63 and SARS-CoV-2, overlapping spike peptides were used to stimulate the cells.

CD4+ T cells that had been cultured provided DNA sequenced with the Oncomine TCR Beta short-read assay. TCRdb recomputed calls from the PCR reads with MiXCR, one row per CDR3 protein. The profile shows approximately 15,000 distinct CDR3 sequences, about 33% of them singletons. As for treatment: approximately 11-day PBMC culture with coronavirus spike peptide pools or control peptides (ViraFEST assay). Comment on this clonotype: As yet, its antigen is unknown.

The sequenced sample was cultured CD4+ T cells from blood. The clonotype originates from a human donor with COVID-19.

For the CDR3, the DNA is TGTGCCAGCAGTGAAGAACTAGCGGGGGATACGCAGTATTTT. Translating gives CASSEELAGDTQYF. The chain couples TRBV6-4 to TRBJ2-3, with 10 bases identical to TRBD2. The V gene's germline CDR1 is MRHNA and CDR2 SNTAGT. Germline trimming cut 3 bases from V and 6 bases from J; bases unmatched to any gene: 3. The CDR3 has 14 amino acids.